The rows below give T cell receptor beta chains drawn from one sample of a study of tissue T cells after allogeneic stem cell transplantation. The data were produced by immunoSEQ multiplex PCR, yet TCRdb's version contains in-frame clones alone and is incomplete. The table includes around 680 clones, roughly 73% detected once. Material: liver tissue, obtained at autopsy. These receptors all stem from a female patient aged 18 to 50 with steroid-refractory graft-versus-host disease after an allogeneic stem cell transplant. The graft donor may be the source of some T cells. The CDR3 runs from the conserved cysteine through the conserved F or W. The D gene is left open where the match is weak. Clone size is given for some rows only: seen once, a few or many times, or a class if the clone is expanded.

clone size,D gene,CDR3 length,V gene,J gene,CDR3 protein,CDR3 DNA
.,TRBD1,15,TRBV5-1,TRBJ1-1,CASSVFGQGTTEAFF,TGCGCCAGCAGCGTTTTCGGACAGGGGACGACTGAAGCTTTCTTT
.,.,15,TRBV5-1,TRBJ1-2,CASSLGPSFDYGYTF,TGCGCCAGCAGCTTGGGCCCGTCATTTGACTATGGCTACACCTTC
.,TRBD2,14,TRBV4-2,TRBJ2-7,CASSQGLAGGEQYF,TGTGCCAGCAGCCAGGGACTAGCGGGAGGCGAGCAGTACTTC
.,.,15,TRBV4-1,TRBJ1-5,CASSPQGNSNQPQHF,TGCGCCAGCAGCCCCCAGGGGAATAGCAATCAGCCCCAGCATTTT
once,.,11,TRBV20-1,TRBJ1-5,CSAGGDQPQHF,TGCAGTGCTGGTGGGGATCAGCCCCAGCATTTT
.,TRBD1,16,TRBV6-6,TRBJ2-2,CASSWPGQTYTGELFF,TGTGCCAGCAGTTGGCCGGGACAGACCTACACCGGGGAGCTGTTTTTT
.,TRBD2,18,TRBV4-1,TRBJ2-7,CASSHGRKAGGMLYEQYF,TGCGCCAGCAGCCACGGCCGGAAAGCGGGGGGTATGTTATACGAGCAGTACTTC
.,TRBD2,14,TRBV5-1,TRBJ2-7,CASSLVGLTYEQYF,TGCGCCAGCAGCTTGGTGGGACTAACCTACGAGCAGTACTTC
few,.,14,TRBV5-1,TRBJ1-2,CASSLGTANYGYTF,TGCGCCAGCAGCTTGGGGACAGCTAACTATGGCTACACCTTC
.,.,12,TRBV10-1,TRBJ2-7,CASSDYSYEQYF,TGCGCCAGCAGTGACTACTCCTACGAGCAGTACTTC
.,.,14,TRBV2,TRBJ2-5,CASSEVLGGETQYF,TGTGCCAGCAGTGAAGTGTTGGGAGGAGAGACCCAGTACTTC
.,.,13,TRBV12-3/TRBV12-4,TRBJ2-5,CASSSDSKETQYF,TGTGCCAGCAGCTCGGACAGTAAAGAGACCCAGTACTTC
.,.,16,TRBV6-5,TRBJ2-7,CASSYRERYQVYEQYF,TGTGCCAGCAGTTACCGTGAACGATATCAGGTCTACGAGCAGTACTTC
.,.,14,TRBV7-2,TRBJ2-3,CASSPWARTDTQYF,TGTGCCAGCAGCCCGTGGGCCCGCACAGATACGCAGTATTTT
.,TRBD2,14,TRBV30,TRBJ2-7,CAWARTSPGRVQYF,TGTGCCTGGGCCCGGACTAGCCCGGGTCGTGTGCAGTACTTC
few,TRBD1,20,TRBV7-3,TRBJ2-6,CASSLRPTEGALVQANVLTF,TGTGCCAGCAGCTTACGGCCTACAGAGGGGGCGTTAGTCCAGGCCAACGTCCTGACTTTC
few,TRBD2,12,TRBV7-8,TRBJ2-7,CASSLGGVEQYF,TGTGCCAGCAGCTTGGGGGGGGTCGAGCAGTACTTC
.,TRBD2,16,TRBV7-9,TRBJ2-7,CASSPFSGRGSYEQYF,TGTGCCAGCAGCCCCTTTAGCGGGAGGGGGTCCTACGAGCAGTACTTC
.,.,13,TRBV7-8,TRBJ1-2,CASSFTDFYGYTF,TGTGCCAGCAGCTTCACAGATTTCTATGGCTACACCTTC
.,.,14,TRBV19,TRBJ1-1,CASSGRPGLGEAFF,TGTGCCAGTAGTGGACGCCCGGGCTTGGGGGAAGCTTTCTTT
.,TRBD2,16,TRBV9,TRBJ2-3,CASSRKRTSLTDTQYF,TGTGCCAGCAGCCGAAAAAGGACTAGCCTCACAGATACGCAGTATTTT
.,.,14,TRBV9,TRBJ1-4,CASSARGGREKLFF,TGTGCCAGCAGCGCTCGAGGGGGGCGAGAAAAACTGTTTTTT
.,TRBD1,18,TRBV5-5,TRBJ2-4,CASSFGTGILLAKNIQYF,TGTGCCAGCAGCTTCGGGACAGGAATACTTTTAGCCAAAAACATTCAGTACTTC
once,TRBD2,17,TRBV28,TRBJ2-2,CAARLAGVKGGTGELFF,TGTGCCGCACGACTAGCGGGAGTGAAGGGAGGGACCGGGGAGCTGTTTTTT
.,.,16,TRBV15,TRBJ2-7,CATSRVAGSNFNEQYF,TGTGCCACCAGCAGAGTGGCAGGGTCAAATTTCAACGAGCAGTACTTC